This passage covers 20 T cell receptor beta chains from one sample sequenced in a study of early T cells in non-severe SARS-CoV-2 infection. TCRdb re-analysed the 5' RACE reads in MiXCR, keeping a single row per CDR3 protein. The sample consists of 45,000 to 55,000 distinct CDR3 sequences, 9.5% to 13% of them appearing once. The sequenced sample was whole blood. Receptors were obtained from an adult who was a healthcare worker with PCR-confirmed SARS-CoV-2 infection or an uninfected control (not recorded which).

The rearrangement links TRBV2 to TRBJ2-7, with D unclear. Germline CDR1 SNHLY, CDR2 FYNNEI. The CDR3 sequence is 15 residues long. Between the trimmed V and J ends, which lost 2 bases and 2 bases, there was a span of 13 bases. The CDR3 loop is CASSERSHAAYEQYF. For the CDR3, the DNA is TGTGCCAGCAGTGAAAGGTCCCACGCGGCCTACGAGCAGTACTTC.

The rearrangement links TRBV7-9 to TRBJ2-3, with 7 bases that match TRBD1. The CDR3 loop spans 16 amino acids. The junction had 8 bases not matched to a gene; V was cut back by 5 bases and J by 0 bases. CDR1 is SEHNR, CDR2 FQNEAQ, per germline (reference sequence). The CDR3 loop reads CASSNPTGQSTDTQYF. CDR3 DNA sequence: TGTGCCAGCAGCAACCCGACAGGGCAAAGCACAGATACGCAGTATTTT.

This clonotype was detected ten times or more. V is TRBV11-2 and J is TRBJ2-1; 10 bases are shared with TRBD2. V shed 2 bases and J 10 bases; nucleotides not matched to a gene: 11. Germline CDR1 SGHAT, CDR2 FQNNGV. The CDR3 contains 16 residues. The CDR3 DNA follows: TGTGCCAGCAGCTTAAGTCCTAGCGGGAGTGTCGGGGAGCAGTTCTTC. Its protein is CASSLSPSGSVGEQFF.

This clonotype was observed many times. The V call is TRBV29-1, the J call TRBJ2-7; weak D call: TRBD1 (5 bases). CDR1 and CDR2 from the germline V gene are SQVTM and ANQGSEA. The CDR3 has 11 amino acids. Trimming removed 6 bases from V and 3 bases from J, with 9 bases in between. This CDR3 reads CSVSRDYEQYF. For the CDR3, the DNA is TGCAGCGTGAGCAGGGACTACGAGCAGTACTTC.

In its sample, this clonotype was seen a few times. The gene calls are TRBV5-1 and TRBJ1-2; 8 bases agree with TRBD1. Germline CDR1 SGHRS, CDR2 YFSETQ. This CDR3 spans 14 amino acids. J lost 8 bases, V lost 6 bases, and 12 bases had no gene match. The CDR3 loop is CASTGQGALTGYTF. CDR3 in DNA: TGCGCCAGCACCGGACAGGGCGCACTTACGGGCTACACCTTC. Full variable domain (rest looked up from reference TRBV5-1 and TRBJ1-2): KAGVTQTPRYLIKTRGQQVTLSCSPISGHRSVSWYQQTPGQGLQFLFEYFSETQRNKGNFPGRFSGRQFSNSRSEMNVSTLELGDSALYLCASTGQGALTGYTFGSGTRLTVV.

This clonotype has just a few counts. The genes are TRBV29-1 and TRBJ1-1; TRBD1 might be the D (5 bases). The CDR3 is made up of 13 amino acids. CDR1 and CDR2 from the germline V gene are SQVTM and ANQGSEA. Trimming removed 3 bases at V and 3 bases at J, with 11 bases between. The CDR3 nucleotides read TGCAGCGTTGATGAGGGACCCTACACTGAAGCTTTCTTT. As protein: CSVDEGPYTEAFF.

There are many counts of this clonotype. The rearrangement uses TRBV2 and TRBJ1-1, with unresolved D. Trimming removed 2 bases at V and 1 base at J, with 5 bases between. CDR1 is SNHLY and CDR2 is FYNNEI in the germline V gene. The CDR3 runs to 13 residues. The CDR3 coding sequence is TGTGCCAGCAGTGAACGGGGGAACACTGAAGCTTTCTTT. Translation: CASSERGNTEAFF.

The J gene is TRBJ2-4, the V gene TRBV7-9, with D possibly matching TRBD2 (6 bases). Germline CDR1 reads SEHNR; CDR2 reads FQNEAQ (reference sequence). With 1 base removed from V and 7 bases from J, the gap between germline ends came to 14 bases. The CDR3 length is 15 residues. The CDR3: CASSLDLGGYNIQYF. In nucleotides, the CDR3 is TGTGCCAGCAGCTTAGATCTGGGGGGATACAACATTCAGTACTTC.

There are many counts of this clonotype. CDR3 sequence reads: CSARDPLAETSGGRYEQYF. The CDR3 DNA sequence: TGCAGTGCTAGAGACCCACTGGCCGAGACTAGCGGGGGGCGCTACGAGCAGTACTTC. This rearrangement joins TRBV20-1 to TRBJ2-7; 13 nucleotides align to TRBD2. With V trimmed by 0 bases and J by 3 bases, 14 bases remained unmatched. Germline V gene sequence: CDR1 DFQATT, CDR2 SNEGSKA (reference sequence). The CDR3 has 19 residues.

J is TRBJ2-2 and V is TRBV6-1; D might be TRBD1 (5 bases). Looked up from germline, CDR1 is MNHNS and CDR2 is SASEGT. V shed 11 bases and J shed 6 bases, with 22 bases lying between them. CDR3 length: 15 residues. The CDR3 DNA reads as TGTGCCGGGGCAAGGGGCGATATAGTCGCCGGGGAGCTGTTTTTT. As protein: CAGARGDIVAGELFF.

This clonotype came up a few times. The chain couples TRBV2 to TRBJ2-2; 7 bases map to TRBD2. J gave up 8 bases and V 7 bases, and 7 bases lay outside the gene matches. The CDR3 runs to 13 residues. Germline values: CDR1 SNHLY, CDR2 FYNNEI. CDR3 bases: TGTGCCAGCAACGGCGGGAGCCAGGGGGAGCTGTTTTTT. Its translation: CASNGGSQGELFF.

The rearrangement uses TRBV5-4 and TRBJ2-7, with 8 bases identical to TRBD1. The CDR3 is 13 residues long. The V gene's germline CDR1 is SGHNT and CDR2 YYREEE (reference sequence). Trimming took 0 bases from V and 6 from J; bases not matched to a gene: 2. This CDR3 is CASSLDRGAEQYF. The CDR3 bases are TGTGCCAGCAGCTTGGACAGGGGGGCCGAGCAGTACTTC.

There are a few counts of this clonotype. The J gene is TRBJ2-7, the V gene TRBV27; 9 nucleotides agree with TRBD1. CDR3 length: 15 amino acids. V trimming: 3 bases; J trimming: 2 bases; junction bases outside the gene matches: 5. CDR1 MNHEY and CDR2 SMNVEV come from the germline V gene (reference sequence). This CDR3 is CASSFRGTGTYEQYF. DNA for the CDR3: TGTGCCAGCAGTTTCCGCGGGACAGGGACCTACGAGCAGTACTTC.

J is TRBJ2-2 and V is TRBV6-2 or TRBV6-3, with D hard to call. This CDR3 has 13 amino acids. V dropped 2 bases and J dropped 5 bases, with 6 bases sitting between them. Germline V gives CDR1 MNHEY, CDR2 SVGEGT. CDR3 in amino acids: CASSYIATGELFF. The CDR3, as DNA: TGTGCCAGCAGTTACATTGCTACCGGGGAGCTGTTTTTT.

The CDR3 here is CASSLGRPGTGELFF. The CDR3 DNA is TGTGCCAGCAGTTTAGGCAGGCCGGGCACCGGGGAGCTGTTTTTT. The chain uses TRBV12-3 or TRBV12-4 and TRBJ2-2, with no clear D. With 1 base removed from V and 4 bases from J, the gap between germline ends came to 10 bases. The CDR3 sequence is 15 residues long.

The V and J genes are TRBV7-2 and TRBJ1-1; D unresolved. The ends were cut back, 1 base at V and 4 bases at J, with 10 bases in the middle. Germline V lookup: CDR1 SGHTA, CDR2 FQGNSA. This CDR3 is built from 14 residues. The CDR3 nucleotides read TGTGCCAGCAGCTTAGTCCGGGAAGGCACTGAAGCTTTCTTT. Its translation: CASSLVREGTEAFF. The full variable domain, its missing parts supplied by reference TRBV7-2 and TRBJ1-1, is GAGVSQSPSNKVTEKGKDVELRCDPISGHTALYWYRQSLGQGLEFLIYFQGNSAPDKSGLPSDRFSAERTGGSVSTLTIQRTQQEDSAVYLCASSLVREGTEAFFGQGTRLTVV.

This rearrangement joins TRBV10-3 to TRBJ1-1; D gene ambiguous. Between the trimmed V and J ends, which lost 3 bases and 1 base, there was a span of 6 bases. Germline assignment: CDR1 ENHRY and CDR2 SYGVKD. CDR3 size: 13 residues. The CDR3 sequence is CAISDWENTEAFF. DNA of the CDR3: TGTGCCATCAGTGATTGGGAGAACACTGAAGCTTTCTTT.

The chain links TRBV4-1 to TRBJ1-1; D might be TRBD1 (5 bases). Deletions cut 1 base from V and 0 bases from J, with 12 bases between. Germline V gives CDR1 MGHRA, CDR2 YSYEKL. The CDR3 is 16 residues long. The CDR3 DNA sequence: TGCGCCAGCAGCCAAGTGACAGAGGGGCTGAACACTGAAGCTTTCTTT. Protein: CASSQVTEGLNTEAFF.

The V gene is TRBV24-1, the J gene TRBJ2-5, with 9 nucleotides matching TRBD1. The CDR3 runs 15 residues. CDR1 is KGHDR, CDR2 SFDVKD, per germline. V shed 4 bases and J 3 bases; nucleotides not matched to a gene: 5. DNA of the CDR3: TGTGCCACCAGTGACTCCGGGACAGGGAAAGAGACCCAGTACTTC. Translated, it gives CATSDSGTGKETQYF.

This clonotype was found many times. This chain uses TRBV29-1 with TRBJ2-1; D not certain. The length of the CDR3 is 12 residues. Germline lookup yields CDR1 SQVTM and CDR2 ANQGSEA. Trimming cost V 6 bases and J 8 bases, with 14 bases left between them. The CDR3 protein is CSVDPAMDEQFF. The CDR3 region has the DNA TGCAGCGTCGACCCGGCCATGGATGAGCAGTTCTTC.